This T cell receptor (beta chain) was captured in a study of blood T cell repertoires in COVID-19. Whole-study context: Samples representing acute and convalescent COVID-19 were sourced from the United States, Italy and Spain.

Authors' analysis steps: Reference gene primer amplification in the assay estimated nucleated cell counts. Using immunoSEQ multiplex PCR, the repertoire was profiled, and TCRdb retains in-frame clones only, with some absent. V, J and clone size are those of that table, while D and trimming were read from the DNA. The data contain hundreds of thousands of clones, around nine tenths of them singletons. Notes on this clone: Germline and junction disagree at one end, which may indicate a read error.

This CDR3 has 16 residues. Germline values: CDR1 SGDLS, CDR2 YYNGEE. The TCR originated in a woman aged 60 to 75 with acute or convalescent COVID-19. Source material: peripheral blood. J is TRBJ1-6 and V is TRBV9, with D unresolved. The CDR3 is CASSVDPGSYDSPLHF. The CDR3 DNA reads TGTGCCAGCAGCGTAGATCCCGGGAGCTATGATTCACCCCTCCACTTT. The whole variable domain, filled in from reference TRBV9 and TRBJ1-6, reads DSGVTQTPKHLITATGQRVTLRCSPRSGDLSVYWYQQSLDQGLQFLIQYYNGEERAKGNILERFSAQQFPDLHSELNLSSLELGDSALYFCASSVDPGSYDSPLHFGNGTRLTVT.